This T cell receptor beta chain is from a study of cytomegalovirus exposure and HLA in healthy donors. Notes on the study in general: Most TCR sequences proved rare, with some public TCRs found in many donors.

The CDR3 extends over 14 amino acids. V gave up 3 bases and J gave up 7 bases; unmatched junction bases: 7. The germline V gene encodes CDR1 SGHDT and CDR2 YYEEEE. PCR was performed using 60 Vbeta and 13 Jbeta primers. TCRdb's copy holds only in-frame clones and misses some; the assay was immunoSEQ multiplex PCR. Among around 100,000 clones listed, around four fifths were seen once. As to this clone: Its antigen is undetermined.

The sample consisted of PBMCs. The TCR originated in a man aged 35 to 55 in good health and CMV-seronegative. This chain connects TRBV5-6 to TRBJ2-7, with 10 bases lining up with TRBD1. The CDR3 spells CASSSSDRGIEQYF. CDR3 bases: TGTGCCAGCAGCTCATCGGACAGGGGGATTGAGCAGTACTTC.